Shown below are 9 T cell receptor beta chains from a single sample sequenced in a study of tissue T cells after allogeneic stem cell transplantation. Some clones are missing from TCRdb's copy, which holds only in-frame ones; the method was immunoSEQ multiplex PCR. The table includes tens of thousands of clones, around 70% detected once. Material for sequencing was blood. These receptors originate from a female BALB/c mouse in good health. MHC haplotype of the strain: H2-d.

Comment on this clone: The gene names here belong to mouse. The read ends 1 residue early relative to the CDR3; the germline J gene fills the gap. The chain couples TRBV19 to TRBJ1-2; no reliable D call. The germline CDR1 and CDR2 sequences are FNHDT and SITEND (reference sequence). The V gene lost 4 bases and the J gene lost 2 bases, with 9 bases spanning the gap. The CDR3 totals 13 residues. This chain's CDR3 is CASSHQVNSDYTF. The part of the CDR3 DNA that was read is TGTGCCAGCAGTCATCAGGTTAACTCCGACTACACC.

As to this clone: Gene names denote mouse genes. The read is 1 residue too short to cover the CDR3 end, so that end is filled in from the germline J gene. This sequence joins TRBV13-2 and TRBJ2-1, with 10 bases matching TRBD2. Trimming took 5 bases from V and 1 from J; bases not matched to a gene: 0. The CDR3 extends over 14 amino acids. The germline CDR1 and CDR2 sequences are NNHNN and SYGAGS (reference sequence). The CDR3 bases that were read are TGTGCCAGCGGGACTGGGGGGAACTATGCTGAGCAGTTC. Translated, it gives CASGTGGNYAEQF. The entire CDR3 is CASGTGGNYAEQFF.

Of note for this clone: Mouse gene names apply. The read terminates 1 residue ahead of where the CDR3 ends, so the germline J gene completes it. The chain links TRBV5 to TRBJ2-2; tentatively, D is TRBD2 (5 bases). Trimming removed 1 base at V and 2 bases at J, with 8 bases between. The CDR3 covers 15 residues. Germline V CDR1 and CDR2: LGHNA, YNLKQL (reference sequence). The DNA read from the CDR3 is TGTGCCAGCAGCCAAGTGGTGGGGAACACCGGGCAGCTCTAC. This codes for CASSQVVGNTGQLY. The full CDR3 sequence reads CASSQVVGNTGQLYF.

Concerning this clone: Gene and germline names: mouse. The CDR3 extends 1 residue past the end of the read, so its final part is completed from the germline J gene. The rearrangement joins TRBV1 to TRBJ1-5; 8 nucleotides agree with TRBD1. The CDR3 covers 15 residues. CDR1 NSQYPW and CDR2 LRSPGD come from the germline V gene (reference sequence). Germline trimming cut 1 base from V and 7 bases from J; bases unmatched to any gene: 6. The CDR3 reads CTCSAARTGRQAPLF. CDR3 DNA, as far as it was read: TGCACCTGCAGTGCAGCCCGGACAGGGCGGCAGGCTCCGCTT.

Concerning this clone: All gene names here are mouse names. The read halts 1 residue ahead of the CDR3 end, with the missing end drawn from the germline J gene. V is TRBV4 and J is TRBJ2-2; D is perhaps TRBD2 (6 bases). In germline, CDR1 is LGHDT, CDR2 YNNKQL (reference sequence). There are 16 residues in the CDR3. V was shortened by 4 bases and J by 0 bases, with 12 bases between the two germline ends. CDR3 region: CASSLLGGANTGQLYF. The DNA read from the CDR3 is TGTGCCAGCAGCTTACTGGGAGGTGCAAACACCGGGCAGCTCTAC.

About this clone itself: Germline and genes: mouse. The read is 1 residue too short to cover the CDR3 end, so that end is filled in from the germline J gene. V is TRBV5 and J is TRBJ1-4, with 9 positions matching TRBD1. From germline, CDR1 is LGHNA and CDR2 YNLKQL (reference sequence). V shed 4 bases and J 5 bases; nucleotides not matched to a gene: 2. The CDR3 covers 14 residues. CDR3 protein: CASSPGTGNERLFF. The DNA read from the CDR3 is TGTGCCAGCAGCCCCGGGACAGGGAACGAAAGATTATTT.

About this clone itself: Germline and genes here are mouse. The read terminates 1 residue before the CDR3 end, so the remaining end is supplied by the germline J gene. The chain joins TRBV31 to TRBJ1-6; no definite D call. TRBJ1-6 is an open reading frame, and its role is uncertain. Germline values: CDR1 GKSSPN, CDR2 SITVG. This CDR3 has 13 amino acids. Trimming removed 0 bases at V and 7 bases at J, with 7 bases between. The DNA read from the CDR3 is TGTGCCTGGAGTCTAGACACAAATTCGCCCCTCTAC. This translates into CAWSLDTNSPLY. The entire CDR3 reads CAWSLDTNSPLYF.

Note on this clone: Gene names are mouse gene names. The CDR3 is cut off 1 residue early in the read; its end comes from the germline J gene. The chain recombines TRBV5 with TRBJ2-4; D call uncertain. The CDR3 runs to 14 residues. The V end was cut by 4 bases, the J end by 0 bases, with 8 bases between. CDR1 and CDR2 (germline): LGHNA, YNLKQL (reference sequence). The CDR3 bases that were read are TGTGCCAGCAGCCCCGGAGCTAGTCAAAACACCTTGTAC. Translating gives CASSPGASQNTLY. Given in full, the CDR3 is CASSPGASQNTLYF.

About this clone: Each gene name is a mouse one. This CDR3 is also generated by other DNA sequences in the sample. The CDR3: CASSIAGGQDTQYF. The CDR3 DNA, read in part, is TGTGCCAGCAGTATAGCTGGGGGGCAAGACACCCAGTAC. V usage is TRBV19 and J usage is TRBJ2-5; 8 nucleotides agree with TRBD2. The read comes to an end 1 residue before the CDR3 does, leaving the germline J gene to fill in the end. V was clipped by 0 bases and J by 3 bases; unmatched bases: 0. The germline V gene has CDR1 FNHDT and CDR2 SITEND (reference sequence). This CDR3 is 14 amino acids long.